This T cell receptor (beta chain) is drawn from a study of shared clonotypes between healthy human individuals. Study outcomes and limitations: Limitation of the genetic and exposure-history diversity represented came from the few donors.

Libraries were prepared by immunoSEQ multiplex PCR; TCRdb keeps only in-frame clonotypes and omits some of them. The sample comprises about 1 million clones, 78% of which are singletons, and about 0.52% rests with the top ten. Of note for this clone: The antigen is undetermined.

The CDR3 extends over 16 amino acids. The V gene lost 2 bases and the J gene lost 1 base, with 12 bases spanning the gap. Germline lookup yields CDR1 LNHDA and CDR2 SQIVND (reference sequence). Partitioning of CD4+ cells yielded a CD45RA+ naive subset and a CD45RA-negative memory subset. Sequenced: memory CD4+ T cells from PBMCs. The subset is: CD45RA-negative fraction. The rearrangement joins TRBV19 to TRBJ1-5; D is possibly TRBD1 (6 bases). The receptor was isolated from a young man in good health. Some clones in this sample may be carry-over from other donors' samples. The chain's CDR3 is CASSITGGRSNQPQHF. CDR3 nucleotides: TGTGCCAGTAGTATAACTGGGGGGCGAAGCAATCAGCCCCAGCATTTT.